This passage covers 23 T cell receptor beta chains from one sample sequenced in a study of CD8 T cells in cerebrospinal fluid in Alzheimer's disease (dated by TCRdb to 2020 to 2022). The library was generated by 10x single-cell sequencing. Sequenced using a NextSeq 550. Reads reprocessed by TCRdb are summarized as one entry per CDR3 protein sequence, and DNA is absent. The sample table holds fewer than 2,000 distinct CDR3 sequences. Clones ranked in the top ten supply around 9.1% of the sample. The sequenced material came from cerebrospinal fluid. The source is a human donor with mild cognitive impairment.

Frequency places this clonotype as large (0.1 to 1%). The rearrangement joins TRBV7-3 to TRBJ2-1; without DNA, the TCRdb call of TRBD2 cannot be checked. CDR3 length: 12 residues. CDR1 is SGHTA and CDR2 is FQGTGA in the germline V gene. The CDR3 region is CASSLRSGPKFF.

Measured by frequency, this clonotype is medium-sized. V is TRBV5-1 and J is TRBJ2-3; TCRdb's D call of TRBD2 is untestable without DNA. The CDR3 has 14 residues. CDR1 is SGHRS, CDR2 YFSETQ, per germline. The CDR3: CASSLWALTDTQYF.

According to its frequency, this clonotype is medium-sized. The V call is TRBV13, the J call TRBJ2-3; TCRdb's assignment of TRBD1 cannot be checked, as there is no DNA. The germline V gene has CDR1 PRHDT and CDR2 FYEKMQ (reference sequence). The CDR3 has 16 residues. The CDR3: CASSPPYGLAIDTQYF.

Judged by frequency, this clonotype is medium-sized. V and J are TRBV14 and TRBJ2-5; there is no DNA to check the TCRdb D call of TRBD2. From germline, CDR1 is SGHDN and CDR2 FVKESK. The CDR3 extends over 19 amino acids. CDR3 protein: CASSRQGASGYAARETQYF.

J is TRBJ1-2 and V is TRBV30; the D gene TCRdb calls, TRBD1, cannot be checked with no DNA. Germline V lookup: CDR1 GTSNPN, CDR2 SVGIG (reference sequence). This CDR3 contains 14 residues. This CDR3 is CAWMTRGLNYGYTF.

This sequence joins TRBV20-1 and TRBJ2-5; TCRdb gives TRBD2 as the D gene, but with no DNA this cannot be confirmed. The germline gives CDR1 DFQATT, CDR2 SNEGSKA (reference sequence). The CDR3 extends over 16 amino acids. CDR3 in amino acids: CSAGKTSGGPAETQYF.

This clonotype is identified as medium-sized (0.01 to 0.1%) from frequency. V gene TRBV11-2 combines with J gene TRBJ1-5. The CDR3 length is 15 residues. From germline, CDR1 is SGHAT and CDR2 FQNNGV. CDR3 sequence: CASSSSPGRDQPQHF.

Judged by frequency, this clonotype is medium-sized. This chain links TRBV15 with TRBJ1-6; TCRdb gives TRBD1 as the D gene, but with no DNA this cannot be confirmed. The CDR3 has 14 residues. The germline V gene has CDR1 LNHNV and CDR2 YYDKDF (reference sequence). CDR3: CATRTTGRNSPLHF.

Considering frequency, this clonotype is medium-sized. The rearrangement uses TRBV6-6 and TRBJ2-7. CDR1 and CDR2 from the germline V gene are MNHNY and SVGAGI (reference sequence). This CDR3 region has 14 residues. The CDR3 is CASTIDRTSYEQYF.

This clonotype shows up as medium-sized by frequency. The rearrangement links TRBV4-2 to TRBJ2-7. Per germline, CDR1 LGHNA and CDR2 YNFKEQ. The CDR3 loop spans 15 amino acids. This CDR3 is CASSQGPISSYEQYF.

This clonotype is deemed medium-sized by its frequency. This chain uses TRBV7-8 with TRBJ2-7; TCRdb's D call of TRBD2 is untestable without DNA. Per germline, CDR1 SGHVS and CDR2 FQNEAQ. The CDR3 is 16 amino acids. This CDR3 is CASTKSRGSNSYEQYF.

V and J are TRBV9 and TRBJ1-4; there is no DNA to check the TCRdb D call of TRBD1. The germline V gene encodes CDR1 SGDLS and CDR2 YYNGEE. The length of the CDR3 is 14 residues. CDR3 amino acids: CASSSGPRNEKLFF.

Frequency places this clonotype as medium-sized. This sequence joins TRBV6-5 and TRBJ1-5. The length of the CDR3 is 16 residues. Germline V gene sequence: CDR1 MNHEY, CDR2 SVGAGI. This CDR3 is CASSYTPPQGNQPQHF.

This sequence joins TRBV27 and TRBJ2-1; TCRdb's assignment of TRBD1 cannot be checked, as there is no DNA. The CDR3 contains 16 residues. Germline V gives CDR1 MNHEY, CDR2 SMNVEV (reference sequence). The CDR3 spells CASSLWSGIGTGEQFF.

According to its frequency, this clonotype is large (0.1 to 1%). The V gene is TRBV7-9, the J gene TRBJ1-1. The CDR3 covers 12 residues. Germline lookup yields CDR1 SEHNR and CDR2 FQNEAQ (reference sequence). CDR3 sequence: CASSAQNTEAFF.

This chain connects TRBV28 to TRBJ1-5; TCRdb lists TRBD1, though no DNA is available to test this call. From germline, CDR1 is MDHEN and CDR2 SYDVKM. The CDR3 consists of 13 residues. CDR3 residues: CASGTYGGQPQHF. The whole variable domain, remainder taken from reference TRBV28 and TRBJ1-5, is DVKVTQSSRYLVKRTGEKVFLECVQDMDHENMFWYRQDPGLGLRLIYFSYDVKMKEKGDIPEGYSVSREKKERFSLILESASTNQTSMYLCASGTYGGQPQHFGDGTRLSIL.

The V gene is TRBV10-2, the J gene TRBJ1-2. The CDR3 has 14 residues. Germline V gives CDR1 WSHSY, CDR2 SAAADI. The chain's CDR3 is CASTRAGNLDGYTF.

This clonotype is labeled medium-sized based on frequency. The V and J genes are TRBV28 and TRBJ2-4; TCRdb designates TRBD2, a call that cannot be tested without DNA. The CDR3 has 16 amino acids. Germline V gives CDR1 MDHEN, CDR2 SYDVKM. The CDR3 loop is CASSFWAGPRENIQYF.

By frequency, this clonotype is medium-sized. The chain has TRBV7-9 and TRBJ2-3; as DNA is missing, the TRBD1 call by TCRdb cannot be tested. CDR3 length equals 15 residues. CDR1 is SEHNR, CDR2 FQNEAQ, per germline (reference sequence). The CDR3 sequence is CASSPPGGEADTQYF.

This clonotype registers large by frequency. The chain carries TRBV5-1 and TRBJ2-1. CDR3 length: 14 residues. Germline V gene lookup returns CDR1 SGHRS and CDR2 YFSETQ. CDR3: CASSLAKMNNEQFF. The full variable domain, rest sourced from reference TRBV5-1 and TRBJ2-1, is KAGVTQTPRYLIKTRGQQVTLSCSPISGHRSVSWYQQTPGQGLQFLFEYFSETQRNKGNFPGRFSGRQFSNSRSEMNVSTLELGDSALYLCASSLAKMNNEQFFGPGTRLTVL.

The genes are TRBV24-1 and TRBJ2-1; the TCRdb D gene call, TRBD1, has no DNA to confirm it. The CDR3 consists of 15 residues. From germline, CDR1 is KGHDR and CDR2 SFDVKD. The CDR3 sequence is CATSDLGDRNNEQFF.

Measured by frequency, this clonotype is medium-sized. The chain recombines TRBV28 with TRBJ2-7. CDR3 length: 16 residues. Germline CDR1 reads MDHEN; CDR2 reads SYDVKM. The CDR3 here is CASSFDLGGSTYEQYF.

In terms of frequency, this clonotype is medium-sized (0.01 to 0.1%). The rearrangement uses TRBV27 and TRBJ1-5; as DNA is missing, the TRBD1 call by TCRdb cannot be tested. The germline V gene has CDR1 MNHEY and CDR2 SMNVEV (reference sequence). The CDR3 is 16 amino acids. CDR3 in amino acids: CASSLRGDRGGQPQHF.